The T cell receptor beta chain under discussion was sequenced for a study of CD8 T cells in ankylosing spondylitis. Broader study findings: What appeared characteristic of ankylosing spondylitis blood was a TCR beta motif of seven to nine highly homologous variants. Disease-associated clonotypes exhibited CD8+ identity and were relatively infrequent in peripheral blood. Disease-linked clones were reportedly significantly enriched in matched ankylosing spondylitis synovial fluid.

Only a few counts were recorded for this clonotype. Its antigen remains unidentified. CDR3 length equals 16 residues. Unmatched junction bases numbered 9, after V lost 7 bases and J lost 4 bases. Germline loops: CDR1 SGHRS, CDR2 YFSETQ. Making use of molecular barcodes, quantitative 5'-RACE generated TCR beta libraries. MiXCR was run by TCRdb on the 5' RACE reads, yielding one entry per CDR3 protein. The data contain roughly 230,000 distinct CDR3 sequences, roughly a tenth of them singletons. This chain connects TRBV5-1 to TRBJ2-6; TRBD1 agrees at 9 bases. This receptor was taken from a male donor with ankylosing spondylitis or in good health (not recorded which). Source material: blood, either unsorted or a sorted T cell fraction (not recorded which). The CDR3 here is CASRPGTGIGANVLTF. In DNA, the CDR3 is TGCGCCAGCCGTCCCGGGACAGGGATCGGGGCCAACGTCCTGACTTTC.